The 25 T cell receptor beta chains in this list originate from one sample, sequenced in a study of cytomegalovirus exposure and HLA in healthy donors. PCR used 60 Vbeta primers and 13 Jbeta primers. TCRdb keeps only in-frame clones here, not all; method: immunoSEQ multiplex PCR. The data hold about 130,000 clones, with 65% to 75% observed a single time. Specimen: PBMCs. These receptors were obtained from a woman aged 50 to 60 in good health and CMV-seropositive.

This chain links TRBV10-3 with TRBJ1-3; TRBD1 matches 10 bases. CDR3 length: 18 residues. After removal of 4 bases from V and 0 bases from J, the junction contained 9 bases not matched to a gene. The germline gives CDR1 ENHRY, CDR2 SYGVKD. CDR3 sequence reads: CAISVTGTGDLSGNTIYF. The CDR3 region has the DNA TGTGCCATCAGTGTTACCGGGACAGGGGACCTCTCTGGAAACACCATATATTTT.

The V and J genes are TRBV18 and TRBJ2-2; 7 bases are a match to TRBD2. The germline gives CDR1 KGHSH, CDR2 LQKENI. J was trimmed by 3 bases and V by 3 bases; bases with no gene match: 4. CDR3 size: 15 residues. CDR3 DNA: TGTGCCAGCTCACCTTCAACTAGCGACACCGGGGAGCTGTTTTTT. It encodes CASSPSTSDTGELFF.

The V and J genes are TRBV27 and TRBJ2-3; TRBD1 might be the D (7 bases). V shed 7 bases and J shed 5 bases, with 22 bases lying between them. Germline CDR1 and CDR2: MNHEY and SMNVEV (reference sequence). The CDR3 runs 16 residues. CDR3 sequence (DNA): TGTGCCAGCACCCGGCCCCTGGCAGGGGGGAGAGATACGCAGTATTTT. It codes for CASTRPLAGGRDTQYF.

The genes are TRBV6-1 and TRBJ2-7; 8 nucleotides agree with TRBD2. Trimming took 8 bases from V and 6 from J; bases not matched to a gene: 6. The germline gives CDR1 MNHNS, CDR2 SASEGT. This CDR3 region has 12 residues. DNA for the CDR3: TGTGCCAGCTCCGCGGGGGGCGGCGAGCAGTACTTC. Translation: CASSAGGGEQYF.

The table lists this clone with a few counts. The chain carries TRBV6-6 and TRBJ1-1; D might be TRBD1 (5 bases). Trimming stripped 7 bases from V and 2 bases from J, with 11 bases between. The length of the CDR3 is 13 residues. Germline assignment: CDR1 MNHNY and CDR2 SVGAGI (reference sequence). CDR3 DNA sequence: TGTGCCAGCACGGCAGGGATCAACACTGAAGCTTTCTTT. Translating it yields CASTAGINTEAFF.

The chain joins TRBV5-1 to TRBJ2-5; 9 bases line up with TRBD2. Germline V gene lookup returns CDR1 SGHRS and CDR2 YFSETQ. This CDR3 contains 15 residues. After removal of 0 bases from V and 12 bases from J, the junction contained 12 bases not matched to a gene. The CDR3 spells CASSLAGAGGLGEYF. CDR3 sequence (DNA): TGCGCCAGCAGCTTGGCGGGAGCGGGGGGCCTGGGGGAGTACTTC.

The genes are TRBV7-6 and TRBJ2-5; 13 bases match TRBD2. Germline values: CDR1 SGHVS, CDR2 FNYEAQ. J gave up 2 bases and V 5 bases, and 2 bases lay outside the gene matches. The CDR3 consists of 15 residues. Here the CDR3 DNA reads TGTGCCAGCAGCCCACTAGCGGGGGGGCAAGAGACCCAGTACTTC. This encodes CASSPLAGGQETQYF.

This clone was seen once. J is TRBJ2-1 and V is TRBV20-1, with D hard to call. The CDR3 contains 11 residues. Germline assignment: CDR1 DFQATT and CDR2 SNEGSKA (reference sequence). The V gene lost 6 bases and the J gene lost 9 bases, with 12 bases spanning the gap. The DNA for the CDR3 is TGCAGTGCCGGTCCGTTTGTTGAGCAGTTCTTC. Its protein product is CSAGPFVEQFF.

V gene TRBV4-1 combines with J gene TRBJ1-4, with TRBD1 identical over 11 bases. Germline CDR1 reads MGHRA; CDR2 reads YSYEKL. After removal of 3 bases from V and 8 bases from J, the junction contained 8 bases not matched to a gene. This CDR3 has 16 residues. DNA for the CDR3: TGCGCCAGCAGCCAGGGGGGGACAGGGGGTCCCGAAAAACTGTTTTTT. It yields the protein CASSQGGTGGPEKLFF.

The chain is built from TRBV5-4 and TRBJ2-5, with D possibly TRBD1 on 8 matching bases. V was cut by 4 bases and J by 5 bases, with 15 bases left in between. Germline CDR1 reads SGHNT; CDR2 reads YYREEE (reference sequence). The CDR3 is 14 amino acids. CDR3 loop: CASSTPQGGETQYF. The CDR3 DNA reads TGTGCCAGCAGCACTCCACAGGGGGGGGAGACCCAGTACTTC.

V usage is TRBV7-2 and J usage is TRBJ2-1; a possible D gene is TRBD2 (6 bases). Germline V gives CDR1 SGHTA, CDR2 FQGNSA. The V gene lost 1 base and the J gene lost 7 bases, with 11 bases spanning the gap. The CDR3 runs 14 residues. The DNA of the CDR3 is TGTGCCAGCAGCTTAGGGGCAGGGAGGAATGAGCAGTTCTTC. This codes for CASSLGAGRNEQFF.

The rearrangement joins TRBV18 to TRBJ1-2; unclear D gene. Germline values: CDR1 KGHSH, CDR2 LQKENI. The CDR3 contains 15 residues. V lost 1 base and J lost 6, with 15 bases in between. CDR3 amino acids: CASSPLEASTNGYTF. The CDR3 DNA follows: TGTGCCAGCTCACCACTAGAGGCCAGTACGAATGGCTACACCTTC.

The J gene is TRBJ2-5, the V gene TRBV11-2; 11 bases fit TRBD2. V lost 4 bases to trimming and J lost 5 bases; unmatched junction nucleotides: 9. The germline CDR1 and CDR2 sequences are SGHAT and FQNNGV. This CDR3 has 16 amino acids. CDR3 amino acids: CASSSLAGGGVETQYF. The CDR3 DNA reads as TGTGCCAGCAGCTCCCTAGCGGGGGGCGGAGTTGAGACCCAGTACTTC.

This clone was counted between two and nine times. This chain uses TRBV6-5 with TRBJ1-1; 9 positions agree with TRBD1. CDR3 length: 16 residues. Trimming at V came to 3 bases and at J to 5 bases, leaving 10 bases not matched to a gene. Germline-derived CDR1 and CDR2 are MNHEY and SVGAGI. CDR3 nucleotide sequence: TGTGCCAGCAGTTATTCGCTCGGACAGGGGAGGACTGAAGCTTTCTTT. It yields the protein CASSYSLGQGRTEAFF.

The gene calls are TRBV11-2 and TRBJ1-6; D may be TRBD1 (6 bases). CDR1 SGHAT and CDR2 FQNNGV come from the germline V gene. V was cut by 2 bases and J by 7 bases, with 18 bases left in between. The CDR3 totals 17 residues. CDR3 residues: CASSLFPTGGLNSPLHF. The DNA of the CDR3 is TGTGCCAGCAGCTTATTCCCGACAGGCGGCCTAAATTCACCCCTCCACTTT. The full variable domain, completed using reference TRBV11-2 and TRBJ1-6, is EAGVAQSPRYKIIEKRQSVAFWCNPISGHATLYWYQQILGQGPKLLIQFQNNGVVDDSQLPKDRFSAERLKGVDSTLKIQPAKLEDSAVYLCASSLFPTGGLNSPLHFGNGTRLTVT.

The chain couples TRBV10-3 to TRBJ1-2, with TRBD1 as a possible D gene (5 bases). Germline V lookup: CDR1 ENHRY, CDR2 SYGVKD. V lost 3 bases and J 4 bases, leaving 15 bases between the germline ends. CDR3 length: 15 residues. The CDR3 nucleotides read TGTGCCATCAGTGATCTGCCAGGCGGGGGCTATGGCTACACCTTC. This codes for CAISDLPGGGYGYTF.

The V and J genes are TRBV2 and TRBJ2-5; TRBD2 matches 8 bases. Per germline, CDR1 SNHLY and CDR2 FYNNEI. The CDR3 is 14 residues long. V trimming: 4 bases; J trimming: 5 bases; junction bases outside the gene matches: 6. CDR3 amino acids: CASSAERGMETQYF. The CDR3 coding sequence is TGTGCCAGCAGTGCCGAGCGGGGGATGGAGACCCAGTACTTC. The full variable domain, in which reference TRBV2 and TRBJ2-5 provide the parts outside the CDR3, is EPEVTQTPSHQVTQMGQEVILRCVPISNHLYFYWYRQILGQKVEFLVSFYNNEISEKSEIFDDQFSVERPDGSNFTLKIRSTKLEDSAMYFCASSAERGMETQYFGPGTRLLVL.

The rearrangement uses TRBV19 and TRBJ2-2, with D possibly TRBD1 on 6 matching bases. CDR1 and CDR2 (germline): LNHDA, SQIVND (reference sequence). With 7 bases removed from V and 0 bases from J, the gap between germline ends came to 9 bases. The CDR3 runs to 14 residues. CDR3 amino acids: CASTGATNTGELFF. CDR3 nucleotides: TGTGCCAGTACAGGGGCCACGAACACCGGGGAGCTGTTTTTT.

This chain links TRBV7-9 with TRBJ2-2; D is possibly TRBD2 (6 bases). Per the germline V gene, CDR1 is SEHNR and CDR2 is FQNEAQ (reference sequence). The CDR3 is 17 amino acids. Trimming shortened V by 1 base and J by 1 base, and 13 bases separated the two germline ends. Written as DNA, the CDR3 is TGTGCCAGCAGCTTAGTCTTAGCGCGGGGGAACACCGGGGAGCTGTTTTTT. It yields the protein CASSLVLARGNTGELFF.

This clone was detected a few times. The rearrangement links TRBV29-1 to TRBJ2-3, with D possibly being TRBD2 (6 bases). V was shortened by 7 bases and J by 3 bases, with 11 bases between the two germline ends. The CDR3 is 12 residues long. The V gene's germline CDR1 is SQVTM and CDR2 ANQGSEA. The CDR3 loop reads CSGRLGTDTQYF. The DNA of the CDR3 is TGCAGCGGACGACTAGGAACAGATACGCAGTATTTT.

The chain employs TRBV18 and TRBJ2-5, with 7 bases fitting TRBD2. CDR3 size: 21 residues. Germline-derived CDR1 and CDR2 are KGHSH and LQKENI. After removal of 3 bases from V and 4 bases from J, the junction contained 26 bases not matched to a gene. CDR3 nucleotide sequence: TGTGCCAGCTCACCCGGCGTGTCGGCGGGGGAAAAAATAGAATTGGGAGAGACCCAGTACTTC. Residues: CASSPGVSAGEKIELGETQYF.

The chain carries TRBV5-1 and TRBJ2-1; TRBD2 matches 9 bases. Germline-derived CDR1 and CDR2 are SGHRS and YFSETQ. J was trimmed by 10 bases and V by 0 bases; bases with no gene match: 5. This CDR3 comprises 14 residues. CDR3: CASSLGGGAWEQFF. CDR3 nucleotides: TGCGCCAGCAGCTTGGGCGGGGGGGCGTGGGAGCAGTTCTTC.

The chain carries TRBV5-1 and TRBJ1-1; D unresolved. Germline V gene data show CDR1 as SGHRS and CDR2 as YFSETQ. Trimming left V 3 bases short and J 1 base short, with 13 bases between. CDR3 length: 15 residues. The CDR3 sequence: CASSSSAAANTEAFF. The CDR3 nucleotides are TGCGCCAGCAGCTCGTCCGCGGCCGCGAACACTGAAGCTTTCTTT.

J is TRBJ2-3 and V is TRBV19; D not certain. Germline CDR1 and CDR2: LNHDA and SQIVND (reference sequence). The CDR3 consists of 13 residues. The germline V and J ends were trimmed by 4 bases and 4 bases, with 9 bases remaining between them. The CDR3 spells CASSTTPADTQYF. The CDR3 nucleotides are TGTGCCAGTAGTACCACTCCTGCAGATACGCAGTATTTT.

This clone was seen only once. The chain joins TRBV7-6 to TRBJ2-7; TRBD2 matches at 8 bases. CDR3 size: 18 residues. The V gene's germline CDR1 is SGHVS and CDR2 FNYEAQ. Unmatched junction bases numbered 12, after V lost 1 base and J lost 1 base. DNA for the CDR3: TGTGCCAGCAGCTTAGTTGCAGCCAGCGGGGGATTGTCCTACGAGCAGTACTTC. Protein sequence: CASSLVAASGGLSYEQYF.